Following are 27 T cell receptor beta chains from one sample sequenced in a study of PD-1 blockade in classical Hodgkin lymphoma. Time point specified: cycle 4 day 1 (C4D1), after about 6 weeks of nivolumab. Every patient had relapsed following autologous stem cell transplantation, and cohorts differed in brentuximab vedotin exposure. The method was immunoSEQ multiplex PCR; TCRdb's version includes in-frame clones alone and lacks a portion of them. The data show approximately 45,000 clones, 60% to 75% seen once. The source material was peripheral blood mononuclear cells (PBMCs), sampled before the fourth cycle of nivolumab. The receptors were gathered from a human donor with classical Hodgkin lymphoma.

The chain couples TRBV2 to TRBJ2-1; 10 nucleotides align to TRBD1. The trim removed 7 bases at V and 8 bases at J, leaving 8 bases unmatched. The V gene's germline CDR1 is SNHLY and CDR2 FYNNEI. This CDR3 is built from 14 residues. The CDR3 coding sequence is TGTGCCAGCATCGGGACAGGGGTCCTCCATGAGCAGTTCTTC. Translation gives CASIGTGVLHEQFF.

The chain is built from TRBV5-1 and TRBJ2-5, with D possibly matching TRBD1 (5 bases). This CDR3 is built from 15 residues. Germline loops: CDR1 SGHRS, CDR2 YFSETQ. Trimming left V 0 bases short and J 2 bases short, with 11 bases between. CDR3 loop: CASSLGQGGQETQYF. The CDR3 DNA is TGCGCCAGCAGCTTGGGGCAGGGTGGGCAAGAGACCCAGTACTTC.

The sample holds a few counts of this clone. This chain uses TRBV7-8 with TRBJ2-2; 9 bases line up with TRBD2. This CDR3 spans 15 amino acids. Per the germline V gene, CDR1 is SGHVS and CDR2 is FQNEAQ. V was clipped by 6 bases and J by 3 bases; unmatched bases: 5. The CDR3 sequence is CASSGAGGYTGELFF. In nucleotides, the CDR3 is TGTGCCAGCAGTGGAGCGGGGGGCTACACCGGGGAGCTGTTTTTT. Variable domain in full (rest from reference TRBV7-8 and TRBJ2-2): GAGVSQSPRYKVAKRGQDVALRCDPISGHVSLFWYQQALGQGPEFLTYFQNEAQLDKSGLPSDRFFAERPEGSVSTLKIQRTQQEDSAVYLCASSGAGGYTGELFFGEGSRLTVL.

This clone has more than one count but fewer than ten. Within the sample, other DNA sequences also encode this same CDR3. This chain joins TRBV6-6 and TRBJ1-2; maybe TRBD1 (5 bases). V was clipped by 6 bases and J by 5 bases, with 10 bases between them. This CDR3 has 12 amino acids. Germline CDR1 is MNHNY and CDR2 is SVGAGI (reference sequence). Written as DNA, the CDR3 is TGTGCCAGCAGGGGGCGCGGGTATGGCTACACCTTC. It specifies CASRGRGYGYTF.

This rearrangement joins TRBV6-6 to TRBJ1-2; the D is unclear. CDR3 size: 14 residues. The V end was cut by 4 bases, the J end by 4 bases, with 13 bases between. From germline, CDR1 is MNHNY and CDR2 SVGAGI (reference sequence). Here the CDR3 DNA reads TGTGCCAGCAGTTTGAACAGCAATCTCTATGGCTACACCTTC. It yields the protein CASSLNSNLYGYTF.

The V gene is TRBV30, the J gene TRBJ1-1; TRBD1 might be the D (5 bases). Germline V gene sequence: CDR1 GTSNPN, CDR2 SVGIG (reference sequence). The CDR3 length is 13 residues. V shed 2 bases and J shed 5 bases, with 12 bases lying between them. The CDR3 sequence: CAWSTRGRTEAFF. The CDR3 DNA follows: TGTGCCTGGAGTACGAGGGGCCGAACTGAAGCTTTCTTT.

This clone was seen only a few times. Here the CDR3 DNA reads TGTGCCTCACCTGGACAGGGCTATGGCTACACCTTC. Protein sequence: CASPGQGYGYTF. The rearrangement links TRBV30 to TRBJ1-2, with 8 bases aligning to TRBD1. The J segment lost 4 bases and the V segment lost 7 bases, leaving 5 bases of the junction unmatched. The CDR3 has 12 amino acids. Germline CDR1 is GTSNPN and CDR2 is SVGIG (reference sequence).

The J gene is TRBJ2-3, the V gene TRBV5-1, with 7 bases lining up with TRBD2. The CDR3 totals 14 residues. Germline V CDR1 and CDR2: SGHRS, YFSETQ. Losses at the gene ends were 6 bases for V and 0 bases for J; bases not matched to a gene: 4. The CDR3, as DNA: TGCGCCAGCAAAGCGGGGTCTAGCACAGATACGCAGTATTTT. Translating it yields CASKAGSSTDTQYF.

This chain links TRBV23-1 with TRBJ2-5, with D possibly matching TRBD1 (6 bases). TRBV23-1 is treated as an ORF (open reading frame) with a function not yet certain. Trimming removed 8 bases from V and 2 bases from J, with 18 bases in between. The CDR3 contains 15 residues. The CDR3 loop is CASFHQRQVQETQYF. CDR3 sequence (DNA): TGCGCCAGCTTCCACCAACGACAGGTTCAAGAGACCCAGTACTTC.

V usage is TRBV7-2 and J usage is TRBJ2-7, with 10 bases lining up with TRBD2. The CDR3 totals 14 residues. CDR1 and CDR2 from the germline V gene are SGHTA and FQGNSA. Losses at the gene ends were 1 base for V and 3 bases for J; bases not matched to a gene: 0. CDR3 in DNA: TGTGCCAGCAGCTTAGGACTAGCGGGCTACGAGCAGTACTTC. Its protein is CASSLGLAGYEQYF.

The genes are TRBV6-6 and TRBJ1-5; a possible D gene is TRBD1 (6 bases). V shed 4 bases and J shed 3 bases, with 13 bases lying between them. Per germline, CDR1 MNHNY and CDR2 SVGAGI (reference sequence). The CDR3 runs to 15 residues. CDR3 protein: CASSSGHLFNQPQHF. As DNA, the CDR3 is TGTGCCAGCAGTTCGGGACACCTGTTCAATCAGCCCCAGCATTTT.

The gene calls are TRBV4-3 and TRBJ2-3; D is ambiguous. The CDR3 totals 15 residues. CDR1 LGHNA and CDR2 YSLEER come from the germline V gene. V lost 1 base to trimming and J lost 5 bases, with 13 bases between them. The CDR3 nucleotides read TGCGCCAGCAGCCAAGTATTGTTACAGAAAGATACGCAGTATTTT. It specifies CASSQVLLQKDTQYF.

This clone has more than one count but fewer than ten. The chain recombines TRBV5-3 with TRBJ1-2, with D possibly being TRBD1 (6 bases). TRBV5-3 is flagged as an ORF with uncertain function. V lost 3 bases and J 8 bases, leaving 20 bases between the germline ends. This CDR3 region has 15 residues. The CDR3 nucleotides read TGTGCCAGAAGCTCCCTTGGGGGCAGAGCCTACGGCTACACCTTC. This codes for CARSSLGGRAYGYTF.

The chain uses TRBV7-2 and TRBJ1-4; D possibly corresponds to TRBD1 (5 bases). The CDR3 length is 14 residues. The germline gives CDR1 SGHTA, CDR2 FQGNSA. V was clipped by 8 bases and J by 2 bases, with 12 bases between them. CDR3 sequence: CASAWGGTNEKLFF. The CDR3 DNA sequence: TGTGCCAGCGCATGGGGGGGTACTAATGAAAAACTGTTTTTT.

J is TRBJ1-1 and V is TRBV6-6; D not certain. The CDR3 contains 11 residues. Trimming stripped 5 bases from V and 4 bases from J, with 5 bases between. The V gene's germline CDR1 is MNHNY and CDR2 SVGAGI (reference sequence). Here the CDR3 DNA reads TGTGCCAGCAGTACGAGCACTGAAGCTTTCTTT. Translated: CASSTSTEAFF.

By frequency in the sample, this clone is medium-sized. The sample carries other DNA sequences with the same CDR3. The chain is built from TRBV4-1 and TRBJ2-3; 7 positions match TRBD2. The CDR3 runs to 17 residues. The ends lost 1 base at V and 3 bases at J; junction bases unmatched: 10. Germline CDR1 reads MGHRA; CDR2 reads YSYEKL. The CDR3 protein is CASSQVSRGGRTDTQYF. For the CDR3, the DNA is TGCGCCAGCAGCCAAGTCAGTCGCGGGGGTAGGACAGATACGCAGTATTTT.

This clone is classed as medium-sized. CDR3 amino acids: CASSTGPTGGNTIYF. CDR3 sequence (DNA): TGTGCCAGTAGTACCGGACCGACGGGAGGAAACACCATATATTTT. V is TRBV19 and J is TRBJ1-3; D gene unclear. This CDR3 comprises 15 residues. The germline V gene has CDR1 LNHDA and CDR2 SQIVND (reference sequence). V lost 4 bases and J 4 bases, leaving 14 bases between the germline ends.

The genes are TRBV4-3 and TRBJ2-5; the D call may be TRBD1 or TRBD2 (6 bases each). CDR3 length: 14 amino acids. Between the trimmed V and J ends, which lost 1 base and 7 bases, there was a span of 13 bases. Germline V gives CDR1 LGHNA, CDR2 YSLEER. CDR3 nucleotides: TGCGCCAGCAGCCAAGTCGGGGGCTTGGGGACCCAGTACTTC. This codes for CASSQVGGLGTQYF.

The J gene is TRBJ2-7, the V gene TRBV7-8; TRBD1 might be the D (5 bases). V lost 0 bases and J lost 5, with 5 bases in between. The CDR3 spans 12 residues. Germline CDR1 SGHVS, CDR2 FQNEAQ. In DNA, the CDR3 is TGTGCCAGCAGCTTAGCCAGGGACGAGCAGTACTTC. Its translation: CASSLARDEQYF.

V usage is TRBV6-5 and J usage is TRBJ1-5, with D possibly being TRBD1 (5 bases). CDR1 is MNHEY, CDR2 SVGAGI, per germline. This CDR3 has 14 residues. V lost 6 bases and J lost 3, with 12 bases in between. The CDR3 sequence: CASSPRGTNQPQHF. The CDR3 DNA reads as TGTGCCAGCAGCCCCCGGGGGACCAATCAGCCCCAGCATTTT.

This clone was counted once. The gene calls are TRBV5-1 and TRBJ1-2; D may be TRBD1 (6 bases). The CDR3 runs to 15 residues. Germline values: CDR1 SGHRS, CDR2 YFSETQ. Trimming shortened V by 1 base and J by 4 bases, and 14 bases separated the two germline ends. This chain's CDR3 is CASSLRQGRGYGYTF. The CDR3, as DNA: TGCGCCAGCAGCTTGCGGCAGGGGCGCGGCTATGGCTACACCTTC.

Points on this clone: Other nucleotide sequences in the sample specify the same CDR3. In DNA form, the CDR3 reads TGTGCCAGTAGTATAGGATCTACCTACGAGCAGTACTTC. It codes for CASSIGSTYEQYF. The V call is TRBV19, the J call TRBJ2-7, with D unclear. CDR1 LNHDA and CDR2 SQIVND come from the germline V gene (reference sequence). The CDR3 covers 13 residues. V lost 1 base to trimming and J lost 2 bases, with 6 bases between them.

This clone is termed medium-sized (0.01 to 0.1%). This sequence joins TRBV9 and TRBJ2-1; 10 positions agree with TRBD2. V shed 9 bases and J 4 bases; nucleotides not matched to a gene: 4. Germline assignment: CDR1 SGDLS and CDR2 YYNGEE. The CDR3 runs 13 residues. CDR3 protein: CATSAGGYNEQFF. The CDR3 region has the DNA TGTGCCACTTCAGCGGGGGGGTACAATGAGCAGTTCTTC.

This clone turned up a few times. This sequence joins TRBV11-2 and TRBJ2-3; weak D call: TRBD2 (6 bases). Germline V gives CDR1 SGHAT, CDR2 FQNNGV. The V end lost 5 bases, the J end lost 1 base, and 13 bases lay between the germline ends. The CDR3 length is 15 residues. The CDR3, as DNA: TGTGCCAGCAGCCTAGGACTATTCGGCACAGATACGCAGTATTTT. Residues: CASSLGLFGTDTQYF.

V usage is TRBV10-3 and J usage is TRBJ1-2; a possible D gene is TRBD1 (6 bases). Germline-derived CDR1 and CDR2 are ENHRY and SYGVKD. This CDR3 comprises 15 residues. V shed 0 bases and J shed 5 bases, with 13 bases lying between them. The CDR3 DNA reads TGTGCCATCAGTGAGTCGGCAGGGGAATATTATGGCTACACCTTC. It yields the protein CAISESAGEYYGYTF.

The chain joins TRBV5-1 to TRBJ2-1, with TRBD2 matching 15 bases. Germline V CDR1 and CDR2: SGHRS, YFSETQ. The CDR3 loop spans 15 amino acids. V was clipped by 0 bases and J by 11 bases; unmatched bases: 3. The CDR3 region has the DNA TGCGCCAGCAGCTTGGAGGGACTAGCGGGAGGTCAGCAGTTCTTC. It encodes CASSLEGLAGGQQFF.

In this sample, this clone turned up a few times. The chain joins TRBV6-4 to TRBJ2-3; D uncertain. Deletions cut 5 bases from V and 2 bases from J, with 11 bases between. Germline lookup yields CDR1 MRHNA and CDR2 SNTAGT. This CDR3 region has 14 residues. CDR3 coding DNA: TGTGCCAGCAGTACTGACAAGCACACAGATACGCAGTATTTT. Encoded protein: CASSTDKHTDTQYF.